This T cell receptor (beta chain) came from a study of CD8 T cells in ankylosing spondylitis. Study-level findings and limits: There was a TCR beta motif, made of fewer than 10 highly homologous variants, that appeared characteristic of ankylosing spondylitis blood.

TCRdb re-analysed the 5' RACE reads in MiXCR, keeping a single row per CDR3 protein. Among 500,000 to 650,000 distinct CDR3 sequences, about 5% were seen once, and the ten largest hold approximately 3.5%. CDR3 length: 14 residues. V shed 1 base and J shed 4 bases, with 8 bases lying between them. The germline gives CDR1 SGHVS, CDR2 FNYEAQ. There are many counts of this clonotype. The target antigen is unknown. The rearrangement uses TRBV7-6 and TRBJ1-3; D gene uncertain. The sequence derives from a male donor with ankylosing spondylitis. The sequenced sample consisted of blood, either unsorted or a sorted T cell fraction (not recorded which). The CDR3 is CASSLGAVGNTIYF. The CDR3 DNA is TGTGCCAGCAGCTTAGGTGCGGTCGGAAACACCATATATTTT.